A single sample gave rise to the 30 T cell receptor beta chains below, sequenced in a study of blood T cell repertoires in COVID-19. The assay was immunoSEQ multiplex PCR, and TCRdb's table has in-frame clones only and misses some. The sample holds about 73,000 clones, roughly 76% seen once. Sequenced input: peripheral blood. The receptors here all came from a woman aged 70-85 years with acute or convalescent COVID-19.

The V call is TRBV6-5, the J call TRBJ2-3, with 7 bases identical to TRBD1. The CDR3 consists of 15 residues. The junction had 10 bases not matched to a gene; V was cut back by 5 bases and J by 5 bases. From germline, CDR1 is MNHEY and CDR2 SVGAGI. CDR3 nucleotides: TGTGCCAGCAGTAAAACAGGGGTCCTTCAAGATACGCAGTATTTT. Translating gives CASSKTGVLQDTQYF.

The rearrangement uses TRBV27 and TRBJ1-6; a possible D gene is TRBD1 (6 bases). In germline, CDR1 is MNHEY, CDR2 SMNVEV (reference sequence). CDR3 length: 14 amino acids. With 2 bases removed from V and 7 bases from J, the gap between germline ends came to 9 bases. The CDR3 here is CASSLRGQNSPLHF. The CDR3 DNA reads TGTGCCAGCAGTTTACGCGGACAGAATTCACCCCTCCACTTT.

J is TRBJ1-4 and V is TRBV6-5, with D possibly matching TRBD1 (6 bases). V gave up 2 bases and J gave up 7 bases, with 11 bases separating them. There are 14 residues in the CDR3. Germline V gene data show CDR1 as MNHEY and CDR2 as SVGAGI. The CDR3 protein is CASSYQGGSEKLFF. CDR3 in DNA: TGTGCCAGCAGTTACCAAGGGGGAAGTGAAAAACTGTTTTTT.

This clone occurred once. CDR3 nucleotide sequence: TGCAGCTTGGGGGCAGTGGAGGATGGCTACACCTTC. This codes for CSLGAVEDGYTF. The J gene is TRBJ1-2, the V gene TRBV29-1; weak D call: TRBD1 (6 bases). Trimming cost V 8 bases and J 6 bases, with 16 bases left between them. The CDR3 runs to 12 residues. Germline loops: CDR1 SQVTM, CDR2 ANQGSEA.

This chain joins TRBV7-2 and TRBJ2-7, with 10 positions matching TRBD2. CDR1 and CDR2 from the germline V gene are SGHTA and FQGNSA. The junction had 5 bases not matched to a gene; V was cut back by 3 bases and J by 3 bases. The CDR3 sequence is 15 residues long. The DNA of the CDR3 is TGTGCCAGCAGCTTGAGGTCTAGCGGGAGCTACGAGCAGTACTTC. Amino acid sequence: CASSLRSSGSYEQYF.

The chain combines TRBV11-1 with TRBJ2-7; D gene ambiguous. Trimming took 3 bases from V and 0 from J, leaving 9 bases between them. Germline V gene lookup returns CDR1 SGHAT and CDR2 FQDESV (reference sequence). The CDR3 runs 14 residues. The CDR3, as DNA: TGTGCCAGCAGCTTCGGCGGCGACTCCTACGAGCAGTACTTC. This codes for CASSFGGDSYEQYF.

V is TRBV28 and J is TRBJ2-1, with 12 bases lining up with TRBD2. The CDR3 has 14 amino acids. J lost 9 bases, V lost 7 bases, and 7 bases had no gene match. From germline, CDR1 is MDHEN and CDR2 SYDVKM. CDR3 bases: TGTGCCAGCAAGCCTAGCGGGGGGGAGGTTGAGCAGTTCTTC. Amino acid sequence: CASKPSGGEVEQFF.

The rearrangement links TRBV20-1 to TRBJ1-4; D is ambiguous. Per the germline V gene, CDR1 is DFQATT and CDR2 is SNEGSKA (reference sequence). The CDR3 is 11 residues long. V lost 6 bases and J 12 bases, leaving 14 bases between the germline ends. Here the CDR3 reads CSATEGSQLFF. The DNA for the CDR3 is TGCAGTGCCACTGAGGGCAGTCAACTGTTTTTT.

The V and J genes are TRBV28 and TRBJ2-7; D is unclear. With 3 bases removed from V and 1 base from J, the gap between germline ends came to 10 bases. Germline values: CDR1 MDHEN, CDR2 SYDVKM. This CDR3 comprises 14 residues. The CDR3 bases are TGTGCCAGCAGTTTCCTGGGCGAATCCTACGAGCAGTACTTC. Protein sequence: CASSFLGESYEQYF. Based on the CDR3 plus reference TRBV28 and TRBJ2-7, the full variable domain is DVKVTQSSRYLVKRTGEKVFLECVQDMDHENMFWYRQDPGLGLRLIYFSYDVKMKEKGDIPEGYSVSREKKERFSLILESASTNQTSMYLCASSFLGESYEQYFGPGTRLTVT.

The genes are TRBV7-9 and TRBJ1-4, with D hard to call. V lost 5 bases, J lost 5 bases, and 18 bases lay in between. This CDR3 contains 16 residues. Germline assignment: CDR1 SEHNR and CDR2 FQNEAQ (reference sequence). CDR3 nucleotide sequence: TGTGCCAGCAGCCGCGCGATCGGGGTAACGAATGAAAAACTGTTTTTT. Translating it yields CASSRAIGVTNEKLFF. The entire variable domain, with the rest obtained from reference TRBV7-9 and TRBJ1-4, is as follows: DTGVSQNPRHKITKRGQNVTFRCDPISEHNRLYWYRQTLGQGPEFLTYFQNEAQLEKSRLLSDRFSAERPKGSFSTLEIQRTEQGDSAMYLCASSRAIGVTNEKLFFGSGTQLSVL.

The chain joins TRBV27 to TRBJ2-1; tentatively, D is TRBD2 (6 bases). CDR3 size: 16 residues. Germline V gene data show CDR1 as MNHEY and CDR2 as SMNVEV (reference sequence). The V and J ends lost 1 base and 0 bases respectively, with 10 bases between them. CDR3: CASSLFSGSSYNEQFF. DNA of the CDR3: TGTGCCAGCAGTTTATTTTCCGGGAGCTCCTACAATGAGCAGTTCTTC.

J is TRBJ2-5 and V is TRBV19, with a tentative D call TRBD1 (5 bases). Looked up from germline, CDR1 is LNHDA and CDR2 is SQIVND (reference sequence). With 5 bases removed from V and 2 bases from J, the gap between germline ends came to 15 bases. The CDR3 is 15 amino acids. The CDR3 region has the DNA TGTGCCAGTAGTGTCTCCCCAGGGATACAAGAGACCCAGTACTTC. It specifies CASSVSPGIQETQYF.

The chain has TRBV5-1 and TRBJ2-5, with 11 bases identical to TRBD2. The junction had 3 bases not matched to a gene; V was cut back by 2 bases and J by 3 bases. CDR3 length: 15 residues. Germline CDR1 and CDR2: SGHRS and YFSETQ. The CDR3 nucleotides are TGCGCCAGCAGCTTACTAGCGGGAGAAAAAGAGACCCAGTACTTC. Residues: CASSLLAGEKETQYF.

The J gene is TRBJ2-2, the V gene TRBV6-5; D remains ambiguous. CDR1 MNHEY and CDR2 SVGAGI come from the germline V gene. The V gene lost 0 bases and the J gene lost 1 base, with 9 bases spanning the gap. The CDR3 sequence is 16 residues long. DNA for the CDR3: TGTGCCAGCAGTTACTCAAGTTGGCAGAACACCGGGGAGCTGTTTTTT. Translated: CASSYSSWQNTGELFF.

This chain connects TRBV19 to TRBJ1-5, with D unclear. Germline loops: CDR1 LNHDA, CDR2 SQIVND (reference sequence). This CDR3 contains 16 residues. Deletions cut 3 bases from V and 2 bases from J, with 14 bases between. DNA of the CDR3: TGTGCCAGTAGTATCAATCACGCGGCGGGCAATCAGCCCCAGCATTTT. It yields the protein CASSINHAAGNQPQHF.

The DNA of the CDR3 is TGCGCCAGCAGCTTGTATGTTGGGAGAGACGAGCAGTACTTC. Protein product: CASSLYVGRDEQYF. The rearrangement links TRBV5-1 to TRBJ2-7; possibly TRBD2 for D (5 bases). The V gene lost 1 base and the J gene lost 5 bases, with 13 bases spanning the gap. CDR1 is SGHRS and CDR2 is YFSETQ in the germline V gene. The CDR3 sequence is 14 residues long.

This chain uses TRBV19 with TRBJ1-1, with D unresolved. Trimming left V 4 bases short and J 2 bases short, with 14 bases between. Germline CDR1 and CDR2: LNHDA and SQIVND (reference sequence). This CDR3 contains 15 residues. CDR3 sequence reads: CASSNPGGINTEAFF. CDR3 nucleotides: TGTGCCAGTAGTAACCCAGGAGGGATTAACACTGAAGCTTTCTTT.

This clone came up a few times. This chain uses TRBV7-8 with TRBJ2-7; TRBD2 aligns across 9 bases. Germline values: CDR1 SGHVS, CDR2 FQNEAQ. With V trimmed by 3 bases and J by 5 bases, 8 bases remained unmatched. This CDR3 has 15 residues. The CDR3 nucleotides read TGTGCCAGCAGCTTTAGGCTAGCGGGATCCCACGAGCAGTACTTC. Amino acids: CASSFRLAGSHEQYF.

V gene TRBV3-1 (or the pseudogene TRBV3-2) combines with J gene TRBJ1-1, with 10 bases fitting TRBD1. The CDR3 sequence is 17 residues long. The J segment lost 1 base and the V segment lost 2 bases, leaving 7 bases of the junction unmatched. Looked up from germline, CDR1 is LGHDT and CDR2 is YNNKEL (reference sequence). CDR3 DNA sequence: TGTGCCAGCAGCCAATACGACAGGGGGCTTGGGAACACTGAAGCTTTCTTT. Its translation is CASSQYDRGLGNTEAFF.

V is TRBV6-1 and J is TRBJ1-5; 8 bases map to TRBD1. This CDR3 spans 14 amino acids. With 1 base clipped from V and 4 bases from J, the junction kept 0 bases outside the gene matches. CDR1 is MNHNS, CDR2 SASEGT, per germline. This chain's CDR3 is CASSEGTGNQPQHF. Written as DNA, the CDR3 is TGTGCCAGCAGTGAAGGGACAGGGAATCAGCCCCAGCATTTT.

The V gene is TRBV28, the J gene TRBJ2-7; 7 bases are shared with TRBD1. This CDR3 comprises 14 residues. Germline V CDR1 and CDR2: MDHEN, SYDVKM. V shed 6 bases, J shed 6 bases, and the junction held 11 bases outside the gene matches. The CDR3 DNA is TGTGCCAGCAGCCCCCCCTGGGACAGATCCGAGCAGTACTTC. Translating gives CASSPPWDRSEQYF.

The V call is TRBV5-1, the J call TRBJ1-4; D may be TRBD1 (6 bases). Germline-derived CDR1 and CDR2 are SGHRS and YFSETQ. This CDR3 has 17 residues. Trimming took 0 bases from V and 4 from J, leaving 16 bases between them. For the CDR3, the DNA is TGCGCCAGCAGCTTGGCCTTGGTGTCAGGGGATAATGAAAAACTGTTTTTT. Amino acids: CASSLALVSGDNEKLFF.

This clone was detected a few times. The genes are TRBV7-9 and TRBJ1-6; 9 bases fit TRBD1. This CDR3 spans 16 amino acids. With 4 bases clipped from V and 7 bases from J, the junction kept 8 bases outside the gene matches. CDR1 SEHNR and CDR2 FQNEAQ come from the germline V gene (reference sequence). The CDR3 DNA reads TGTGCCAGCAGCTCCCGACCGGGACAGGGAAATTCACCCCTCCACTTT. Translating it yields CASSSRPGQGNSPLHF. Combining the CDR3 with reference TRBV7-9 and TRBJ1-6 gives the whole variable domain DTGVSQNPRHKITKRGQNVTFRCDPISEHNRLYWYRQTLGQGPEFLTYFQNEAQLEKSRLLSDRFSAERPKGSFSTLEIQRTEQGDSAMYLCASSSRPGQGNSPLHFGNGTRLTVT.

V gene TRBV2 combines with J gene TRBJ1-5; D perhaps matches TRBD1 (5 bases). CDR1 and CDR2 (germline): SNHLY, FYNNEI. This CDR3 has 15 residues. The germline V and J ends were trimmed by 6 bases and 3 bases, with 15 bases remaining between them. The CDR3 region is CASRPDSSLNQPQHF. The CDR3, as DNA: TGTGCCAGCAGGCCTGACAGCAGCCTCAATCAGCCCCAGCATTTT. Together with reference TRBV2 and TRBJ1-5, the CDR3 gives the full variable domain: EPEVTQTPSHQVTQMGQEVILRCVPISNHLYFYWYRQILGQKVEFLVSFYNNEISEKSEIFDDQFSVERPDGSNFTLKIRSTKLEDSAMYFCASRPDSSLNQPQHFGDGTRLSIL.

The chain employs TRBV5-1 and TRBJ2-4; possible D gene TRBD2, 6 bases. The V gene lost 2 bases and the J gene lost 7 bases, with 7 bases spanning the gap. The CDR3 has 12 residues. The germline gives CDR1 SGHRS, CDR2 YFSETQ. The CDR3 nucleotides are TGCGCCAGCAGCTTCGGAGGGAACATTCAGTACTTC. Its translation: CASSFGGNIQYF.

The chain carries TRBV7-9 and TRBJ1-2, with 8 bases identical to TRBD1. The CDR3 has 17 amino acids. Germline CDR1 is SEHNR and CDR2 is FQNEAQ (reference sequence). The V gene end was trimmed by 3 bases and the J gene end by 2 bases; junction bases not matched to a gene: 11. The CDR3 region has the DNA TGTGCCAGCAGCTTCTATCGGACAGGGCATATGAACTATGGCTACACCTTC. As protein: CASSFYRTGHMNYGYTF.

The rearrangement joins TRBV5-5 to TRBJ2-4; TRBD2 matches at 10 bases. The CDR3 consists of 17 residues. The germline V gene encodes CDR1 SGHKS and CDR2 YYEKEE (reference sequence). Germline trimming cut 4 bases from V and 4 bases from J; bases unmatched to any gene: 11. CDR3 residues: CASSPDFSGRTKNIQYF. DNA for the CDR3: TGTGCCAGCAGCCCTGATTTTAGCGGGAGGACGAAAAACATTCAGTACTTC. Looking up the rest from reference TRBV5-5 and TRBJ2-4 gives the full variable domain: DAGVTQSPTHLIKTRGQQVTLRCSPISGHKSVSWYQQVLGQGPQFIFQYYEKEERGRGNFPDRFSARQFPNYSSELNVNALLLGDSALYLCASSPDFSGRTKNIQYFGAGTRLSVL.

CDR3 nucleotide sequence: TGTGCCAGCAGCCAAGCGACGACGAGGCTTGGGGATACGCAGTATTTT. Protein sequence: CASSQATTRLGDTQYF. V and J are TRBV4-2 and TRBJ2-3; D unresolved. With 1 base removed from V and 6 bases from J, the gap between germline ends came to 17 bases. CDR1 is LGHNA, CDR2 YNFKEQ, per germline. The CDR3 length is 16 residues.

The genes are TRBV7-3 and TRBJ1-1, with D perhaps matching TRBD1 (5 bases). In germline, CDR1 is SGHTA, CDR2 FQGTGA. The V end was cut by 5 bases, the J end by 4 bases, with 11 bases between. The CDR3 extends over 13 amino acids. Here the CDR3 DNA reads TGTGCCAGCAGCCAGCGGGGCCTCACTGAAGCTTTCTTT. Translated, it gives CASSQRGLTEAFF.

The rearrangement joins TRBV5-5 to TRBJ2-3; 12 positions match TRBD2. The CDR3 totals 17 residues. Germline lookup yields CDR1 SGHKS and CDR2 YYEKEE (reference sequence). J was trimmed by 6 bases and V by 4 bases; bases with no gene match: 12. The CDR3 reads CASSTPTSGSRVDTQYF. The CDR3 DNA reads as TGTGCCAGCAGCACCCCGACTAGCGGGAGCCGGGTGGATACGCAGTATTTT.